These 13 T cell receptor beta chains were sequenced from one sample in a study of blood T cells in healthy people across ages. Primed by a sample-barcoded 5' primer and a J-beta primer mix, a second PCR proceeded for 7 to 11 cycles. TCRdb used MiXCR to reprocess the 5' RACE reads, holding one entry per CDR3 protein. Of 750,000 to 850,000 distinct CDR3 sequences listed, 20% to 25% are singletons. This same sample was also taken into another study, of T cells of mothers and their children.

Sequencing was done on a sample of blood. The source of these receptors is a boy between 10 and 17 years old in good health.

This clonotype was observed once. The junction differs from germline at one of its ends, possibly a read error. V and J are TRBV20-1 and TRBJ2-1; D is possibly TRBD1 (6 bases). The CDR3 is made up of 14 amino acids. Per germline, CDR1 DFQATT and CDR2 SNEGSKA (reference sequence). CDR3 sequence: CSEGHLSSYNVQFF. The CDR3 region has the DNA TGCAGTGAGGGACATCTCAGCTCCTACAATGTGCAGTTCTTC.

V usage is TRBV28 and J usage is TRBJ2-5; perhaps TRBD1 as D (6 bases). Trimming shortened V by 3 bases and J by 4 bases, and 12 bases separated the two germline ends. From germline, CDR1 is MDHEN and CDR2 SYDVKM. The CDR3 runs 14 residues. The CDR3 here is CASSLWGLGETQYF. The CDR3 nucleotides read TGTGCCAGCAGTTTGTGGGGGCTCGGAGAGACCCAGTACTTC.

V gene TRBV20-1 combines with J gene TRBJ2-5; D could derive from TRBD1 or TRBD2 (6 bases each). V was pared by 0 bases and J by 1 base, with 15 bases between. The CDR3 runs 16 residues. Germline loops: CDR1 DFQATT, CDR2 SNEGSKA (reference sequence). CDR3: CSARDRVGGSQETQYF. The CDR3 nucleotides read TGCAGTGCTAGAGATCGAGTGGGGGGCAGCCAAGAGACCCAGTACTTC.

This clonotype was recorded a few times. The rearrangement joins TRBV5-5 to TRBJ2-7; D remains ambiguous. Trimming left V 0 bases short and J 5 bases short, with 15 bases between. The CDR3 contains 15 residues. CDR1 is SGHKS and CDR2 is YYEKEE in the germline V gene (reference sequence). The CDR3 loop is CASSLGRAPINEQYF. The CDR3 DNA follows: TGTGCCAGCAGCTTGGGACGGGCCCCGATCAACGAGCAGTACTTC.

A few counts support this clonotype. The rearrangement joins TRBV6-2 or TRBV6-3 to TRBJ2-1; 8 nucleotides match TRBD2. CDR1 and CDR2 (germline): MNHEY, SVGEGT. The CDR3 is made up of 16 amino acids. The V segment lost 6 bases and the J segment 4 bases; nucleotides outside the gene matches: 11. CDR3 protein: CASSWYSGEKYNEQFF. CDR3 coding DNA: TGTGCCAGCAGCTGGTATAGCGGGGAGAAATACAATGAGCAGTTCTTC.

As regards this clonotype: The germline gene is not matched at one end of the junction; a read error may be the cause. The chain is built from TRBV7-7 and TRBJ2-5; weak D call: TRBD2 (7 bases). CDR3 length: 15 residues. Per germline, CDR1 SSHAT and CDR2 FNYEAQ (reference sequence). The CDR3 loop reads CASSLAAGAGETQYF. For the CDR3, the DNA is TGTGCTAGCAGCTTAGCGGCGGGGGCCGGGGAGACCCAGTACTTC. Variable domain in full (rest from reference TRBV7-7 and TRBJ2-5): GAGVSQSPRYKVTKRGQDVTLRCDPISSHATLYWYQQALGQGPEFLTYFNYEAQPDKSGLPSDRFSAERPEGSISTLTIQRTEQRDSAMYRCASSLAAGAGETQYFGPGTRLLVL.

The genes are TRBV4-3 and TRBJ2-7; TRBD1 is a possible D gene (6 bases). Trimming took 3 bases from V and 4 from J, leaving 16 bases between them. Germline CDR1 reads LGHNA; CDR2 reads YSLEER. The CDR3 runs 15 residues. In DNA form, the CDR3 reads TGCGCCAGCAGCCAGACAGGAGACCCGAATTACGAGCAGTACTTC. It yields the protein CASSQTGDPNYEQYF.

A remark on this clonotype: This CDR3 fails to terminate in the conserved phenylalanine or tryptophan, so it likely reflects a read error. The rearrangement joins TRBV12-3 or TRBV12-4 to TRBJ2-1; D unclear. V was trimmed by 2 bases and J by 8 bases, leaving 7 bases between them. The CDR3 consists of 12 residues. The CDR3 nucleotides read TGTGCCAGCAGTTTAACAGTGGATGAGCAGTTCTCC. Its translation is CASSLTVDEQFS.

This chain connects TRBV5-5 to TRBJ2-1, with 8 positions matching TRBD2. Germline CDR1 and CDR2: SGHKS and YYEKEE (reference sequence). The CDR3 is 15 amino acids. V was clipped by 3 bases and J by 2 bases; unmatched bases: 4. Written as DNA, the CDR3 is TGTGCCAGCAGCTCAGCGGGAGCAGCCTACAATGAGCAGTTCTTC. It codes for CASSSAGAAYNEQFF. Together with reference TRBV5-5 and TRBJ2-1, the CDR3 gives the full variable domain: DAGVTQSPTHLIKTRGQQVTLRCSPISGHKSVSWYQQVLGQGPQFIFQYYEKEERGRGNFPDRFSARQFPNYSSELNVNALLLGDSALYLCASSSAGAAYNEQFFGPGTRLTVL.

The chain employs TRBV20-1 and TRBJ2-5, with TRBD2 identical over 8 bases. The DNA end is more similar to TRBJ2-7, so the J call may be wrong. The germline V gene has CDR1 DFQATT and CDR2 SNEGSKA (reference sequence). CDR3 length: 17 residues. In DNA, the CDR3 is TGCAGTGCTAGTGGTCCGGGAGCTAGCGGGCCATCCTACGAGCAGTACTTC. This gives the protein CSASGPGASGPSYEQYF.

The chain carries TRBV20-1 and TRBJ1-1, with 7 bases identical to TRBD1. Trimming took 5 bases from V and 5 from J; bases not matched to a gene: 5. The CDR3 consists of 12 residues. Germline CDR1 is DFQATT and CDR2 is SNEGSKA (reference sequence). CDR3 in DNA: TGCAGTGCTGACGAACAGGGGACTGAAGCTTTCTTT. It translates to CSADEQGTEAFF.

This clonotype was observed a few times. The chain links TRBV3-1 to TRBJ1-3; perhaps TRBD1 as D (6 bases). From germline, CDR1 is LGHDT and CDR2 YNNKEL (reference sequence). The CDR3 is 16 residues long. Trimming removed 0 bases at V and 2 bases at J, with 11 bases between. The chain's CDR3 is CASSQDLGGTGNTIYF. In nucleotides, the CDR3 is TGTGCCAGCAGCCAAGATTTGGGGGGCACTGGAAACACCATATATTTT. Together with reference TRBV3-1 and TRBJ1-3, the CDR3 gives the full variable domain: DTAVSQTPKYLVTQMGNDKSIKCEQNLGHDTMYWYKQDSKKFLKIMFSYNNKELIINETVPNRFSPKSPDKAHLNLHINSLELGDSAVYFCASSQDLGGTGNTIYFGEGSWLTVV.

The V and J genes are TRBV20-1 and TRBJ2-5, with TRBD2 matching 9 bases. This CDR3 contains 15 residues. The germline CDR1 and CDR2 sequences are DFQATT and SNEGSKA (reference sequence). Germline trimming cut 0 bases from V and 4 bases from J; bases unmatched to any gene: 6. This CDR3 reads CSARDPSGNGETQYF. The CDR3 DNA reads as TGCAGTGCTAGAGATCCTAGCGGGAACGGAGAGACCCAGTACTTC.